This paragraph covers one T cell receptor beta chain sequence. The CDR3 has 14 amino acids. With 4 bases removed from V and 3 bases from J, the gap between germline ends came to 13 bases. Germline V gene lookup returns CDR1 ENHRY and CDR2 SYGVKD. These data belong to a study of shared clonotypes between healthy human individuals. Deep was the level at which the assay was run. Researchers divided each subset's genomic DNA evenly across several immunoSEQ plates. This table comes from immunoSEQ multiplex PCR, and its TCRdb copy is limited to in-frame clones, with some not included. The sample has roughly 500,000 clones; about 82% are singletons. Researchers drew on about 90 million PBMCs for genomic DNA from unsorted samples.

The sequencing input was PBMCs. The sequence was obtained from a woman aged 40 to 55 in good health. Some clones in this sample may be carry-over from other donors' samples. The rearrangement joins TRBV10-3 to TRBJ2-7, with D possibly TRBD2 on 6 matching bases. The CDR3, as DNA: TGTGCCATCAGTGGCGGGCGGGATAACTACGAGCAGTACTTC. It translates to CAISGGRDNYEQYF.